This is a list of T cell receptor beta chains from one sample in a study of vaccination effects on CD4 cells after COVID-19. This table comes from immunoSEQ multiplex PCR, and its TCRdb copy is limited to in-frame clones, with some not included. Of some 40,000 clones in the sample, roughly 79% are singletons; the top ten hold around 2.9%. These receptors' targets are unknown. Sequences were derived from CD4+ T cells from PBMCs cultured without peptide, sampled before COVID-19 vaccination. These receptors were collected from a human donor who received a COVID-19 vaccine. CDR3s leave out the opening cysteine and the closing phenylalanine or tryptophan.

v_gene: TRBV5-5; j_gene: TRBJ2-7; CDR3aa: ASSLGLSGDYEQY
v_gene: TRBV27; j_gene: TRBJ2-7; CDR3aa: ASKKDRISSYEQY
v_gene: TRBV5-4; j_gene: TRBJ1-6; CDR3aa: ASSPGSSYNSPLH
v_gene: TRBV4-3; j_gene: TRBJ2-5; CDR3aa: ASSPTLGQETQY
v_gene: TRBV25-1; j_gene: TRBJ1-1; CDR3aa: ASSEWSSEAF
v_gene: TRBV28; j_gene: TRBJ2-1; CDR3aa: ASRERAGSGGFEQF
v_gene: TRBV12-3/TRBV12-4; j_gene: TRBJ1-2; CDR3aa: ASSSAVYVYT
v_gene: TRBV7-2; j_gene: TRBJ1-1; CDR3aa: ASRPSRQGLNTEAF
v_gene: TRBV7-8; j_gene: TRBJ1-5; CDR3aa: ASSGLRDYSNQPQH
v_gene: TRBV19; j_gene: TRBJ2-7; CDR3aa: ASRQAGTARVEQY
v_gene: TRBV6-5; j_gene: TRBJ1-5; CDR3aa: ASRKTGDNQPQH
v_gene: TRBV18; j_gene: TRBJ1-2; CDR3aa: ASSPQGPNYGYT
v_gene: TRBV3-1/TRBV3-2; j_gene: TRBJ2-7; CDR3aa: ASSPLGYEQY
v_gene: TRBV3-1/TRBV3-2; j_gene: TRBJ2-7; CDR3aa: ASSQGLEGRSAY
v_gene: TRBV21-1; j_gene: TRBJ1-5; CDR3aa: ASSFPTRQGGNQPQH
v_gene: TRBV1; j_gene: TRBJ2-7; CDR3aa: TSSQASGRGTYEQY
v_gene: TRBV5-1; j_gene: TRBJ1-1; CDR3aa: ASSLGPGDTEAF
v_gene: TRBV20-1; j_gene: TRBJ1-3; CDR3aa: SADSGNTIY
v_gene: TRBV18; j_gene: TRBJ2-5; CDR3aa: ASSLRQGAEETQY
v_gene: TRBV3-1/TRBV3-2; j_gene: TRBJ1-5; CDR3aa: ASSQGGTGDQPQH
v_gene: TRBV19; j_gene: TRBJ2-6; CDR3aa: ASSMRRGLGSGANVLT
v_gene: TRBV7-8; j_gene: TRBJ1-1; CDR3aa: ASSDRGNTEAF
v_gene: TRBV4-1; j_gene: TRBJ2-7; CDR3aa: ASSQDFGGSYEQY
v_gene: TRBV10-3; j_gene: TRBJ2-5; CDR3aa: AISQPGQGSETQY
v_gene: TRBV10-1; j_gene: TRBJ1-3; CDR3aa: ASSDWGNTIY
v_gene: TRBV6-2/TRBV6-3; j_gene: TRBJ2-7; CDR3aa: ASSYSGTGSYEQY
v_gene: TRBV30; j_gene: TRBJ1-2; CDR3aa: AWSRAGQIPPNYGYT
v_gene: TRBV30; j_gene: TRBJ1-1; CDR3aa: AWRYTGSMNTEAF
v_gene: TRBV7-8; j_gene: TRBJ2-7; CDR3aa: ASSLVRAGEYEQY
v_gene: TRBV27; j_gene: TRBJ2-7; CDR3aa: ASSLFYASGEQY
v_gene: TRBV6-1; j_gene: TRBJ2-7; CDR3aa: ASSEKGSYEQY
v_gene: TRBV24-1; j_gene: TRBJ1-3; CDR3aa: ATSVEGGSGGLDTIY
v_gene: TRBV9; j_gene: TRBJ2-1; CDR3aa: ASSLVPHPYNEQF
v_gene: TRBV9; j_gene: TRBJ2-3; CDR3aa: ASSVNGLAGPDTQY
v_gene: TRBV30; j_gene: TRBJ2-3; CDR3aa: AWSVRLAGGPYRTDTQY
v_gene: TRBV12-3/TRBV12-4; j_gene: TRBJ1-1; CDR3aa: ASSLGGGAF
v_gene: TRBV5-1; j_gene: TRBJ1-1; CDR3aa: ASSLEGIEAF
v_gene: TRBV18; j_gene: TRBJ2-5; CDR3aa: ASSLSQEETQY
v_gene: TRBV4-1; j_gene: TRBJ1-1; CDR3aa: ASSQALRTEAF
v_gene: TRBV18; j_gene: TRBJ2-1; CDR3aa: ASSPPGLAGGLLNEQF
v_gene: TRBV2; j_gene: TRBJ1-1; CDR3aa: ASSAGENTEAF
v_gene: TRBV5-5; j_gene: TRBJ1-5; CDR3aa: ASSPAGTAREPQH
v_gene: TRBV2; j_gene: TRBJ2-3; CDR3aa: ASRLRVTDTQY
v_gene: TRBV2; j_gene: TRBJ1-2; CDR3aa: ASHRDRGEGGGYT